This T cell receptor beta chain was obtained from a study of T cell responses to AZD1222 COVID-19 vaccine. General study results and limits: Clonal diversity was possibly underestimated, and white British individuals and females predominated among donors. Baseline serostatus was positive in only six or seven AZD1222 recipients.

This clone was counted a single time. The antigen is unknown. Method: immunoSEQ multiplex PCR; TCRdb's copy keeps in-frame clones and lacks some. The data show approximately 160,000 clones, 88% seen once. V was clipped by 2 bases and J by 5 bases; unmatched bases: 4. The CDR3 is made up of 14 amino acids. The V gene's germline CDR1 is MDHEN and CDR2 SYDVKM. The specimen comprised peripheral blood, sampled on day 0 of AZD1222 vaccination. V usage is TRBV28 and J usage is TRBJ1-1; 8 bases match TRBD1. This sequence originates from an adult in good health. This CDR3 is CASSLVTGETEAFF. CDR3 bases: TGTGCCAGCAGTTTAGTGACAGGGGAAACTGAAGCTTTCTTT.